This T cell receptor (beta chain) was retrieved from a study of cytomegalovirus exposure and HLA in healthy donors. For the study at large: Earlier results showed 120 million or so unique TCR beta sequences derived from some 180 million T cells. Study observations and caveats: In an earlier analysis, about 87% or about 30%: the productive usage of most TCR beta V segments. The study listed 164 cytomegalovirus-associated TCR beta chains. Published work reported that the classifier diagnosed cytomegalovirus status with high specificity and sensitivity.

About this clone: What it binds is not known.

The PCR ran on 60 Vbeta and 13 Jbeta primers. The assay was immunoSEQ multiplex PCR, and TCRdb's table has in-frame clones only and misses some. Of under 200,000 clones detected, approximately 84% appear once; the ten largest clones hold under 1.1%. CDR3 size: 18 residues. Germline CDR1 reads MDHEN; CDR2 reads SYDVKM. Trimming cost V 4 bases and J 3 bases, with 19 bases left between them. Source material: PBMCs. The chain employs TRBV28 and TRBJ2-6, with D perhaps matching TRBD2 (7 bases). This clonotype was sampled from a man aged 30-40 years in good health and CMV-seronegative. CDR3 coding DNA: TGTGCCAGCAGTTCGCGCCCAGGGAGGGGGAGTGGGGCCAACGTCCTGACTTTC. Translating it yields CASSSRPGRGSGANVLTF.